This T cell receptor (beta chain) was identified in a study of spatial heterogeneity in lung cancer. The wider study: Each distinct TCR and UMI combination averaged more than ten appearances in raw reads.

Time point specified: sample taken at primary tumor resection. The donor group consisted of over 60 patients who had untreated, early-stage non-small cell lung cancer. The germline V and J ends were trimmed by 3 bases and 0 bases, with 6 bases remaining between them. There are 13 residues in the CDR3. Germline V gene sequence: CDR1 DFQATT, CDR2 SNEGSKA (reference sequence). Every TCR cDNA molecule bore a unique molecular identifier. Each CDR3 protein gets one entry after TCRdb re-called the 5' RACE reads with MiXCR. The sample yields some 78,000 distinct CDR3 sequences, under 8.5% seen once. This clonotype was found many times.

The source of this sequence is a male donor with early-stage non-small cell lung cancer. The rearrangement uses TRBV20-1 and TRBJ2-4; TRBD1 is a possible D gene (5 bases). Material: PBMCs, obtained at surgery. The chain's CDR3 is CSARGQAKNIQYF. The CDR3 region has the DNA TGCAGTGCTAGGGGGCAAGCCAAAAACATTCAGTACTTC.